These T cell receptor beta chains were read from a single sample in a study of CD8 T cells in Susac syndrome. TCRdb reprocessed the immunoSEQ multiplex PCR reads via MiXCR and lists one record per CDR3 protein. This table has tens of thousands of distinct CDR3 sequences, approximately 94% appearing once. Sample: CD8+ T cells from PBMCs. These receptors were taken from a human donor with Susac syndrome. CDR3s include the opening cysteine and the closing phenylalanine or tryptophan. A D gene is named only where the DNA matches it firmly. Rows give clone size only sometimes, using once, few, many, or a class for an expanded clone.

CDR3 protein: CAWSEGTELNQPQHF
CDR3 DNA: TGTGCCTGGAGTGAGGGGACAGAACTCAATCAGCCCCAGCATTTT
clone size: -
D gene: TRBD1
J gene: TRBJ1-5
V gene: TRBV30

CDR3 protein: CASSYPTDRGNTEAFF
CDR3 DNA: TGTGCCAGCAGTTACCCGACAGATCGGGGGAACACTGAAGCTTTCTTT
clone size: -
D gene: -
J gene: TRBJ1-1
V gene: TRBV27

CDR3 protein: CAWSADRVNQPQHF
CDR3 DNA: TGTGCCTGGAGCGCGGACAGGGTCAATCAGCCCCAGCATTTT
clone size: -
D gene: TRBD1
J gene: TRBJ1-5
V gene: TRBV30

CDR3 protein: CASSAAANTEAFF
CDR3 DNA: TGTGCTAGTTCGGCGGCCGCGAACACTGAAGCTTTCTTT
clone size: -
D gene: -
J gene: TRBJ1-1
V gene: TRBV12-5

CDR3 protein: CAISEGGNQPQHF
CDR3 DNA: TGTGCCATCAGTGAAGGGGGTAATCAGCCCCAGCATTTT
clone size: -
D gene: -
J gene: TRBJ1-5
V gene: TRBV10-3

CDR3 protein: CSVEDRGGWADEQFF
CDR3 DNA: TGCAGCGTTGAAGATAGGGGAGGGTGGGCGGATGAGCAGTTCTTC
clone size: -
D gene: TRBD2
J gene: TRBJ2-1
V gene: TRBV29-1

CDR3 protein: CASSFSVEETQYF
CDR3 DNA: TGTGCCAGCAGCTTTAGCGTCGAAGAGACCCAGTACTTC
clone size: -
D gene: -
J gene: TRBJ2-5
V gene: TRBV11-2

CDR3 protein: CASSLQGGPEAFF
CDR3 DNA: TGTGCCAGCAGCCTACAGGGGGGGCCTGAAGCTTTCTTT
clone size: -
D gene: TRBD1
J gene: TRBJ1-1
V gene: TRBV6-5

CDR3 protein: CASSLAESAVADTQYF
CDR3 DNA: TGTGCCAGCAGCTTGGCCGAGTCTGCGGTCGCAGATACGCAGTATTTT
clone size: -
D gene: -
J gene: TRBJ2-3
V gene: TRBV7-9

CDR3 protein: CASSLVEYNEQFF
CDR3 DNA: TGCGCCAGCAGCTTGGTGGAGTACAATGAGCAGTTCTTC
clone size: -
D gene: -
J gene: TRBJ2-1
V gene: TRBV5-1

CDR3 protein: CASSPPGQYNSPLHF
CDR3 DNA: TGTGCCAGCTCACCCCCGGGACAGTATAATTCACCCCTCCACTTT
clone size: -
D gene: TRBD1
J gene: TRBJ1-6
V gene: TRBV18

CDR3 protein: CASSHSGTGTYEQYF
CDR3 DNA: TGTGCCAGCAGCCACTCCGGGACAGGAACCTACGAGCAGTACTTC
clone size: -
D gene: TRBD1
J gene: TRBJ2-7
V gene: TRBV14

CDR3 protein: CASSATGEAFF
CDR3 DNA: TGTGCCAGCAGCGCGACAGGAGAAGCTTTCTTT
clone size: -
D gene: -
J gene: TRBJ1-1
V gene: TRBV5-5

CDR3 protein: CASSVQDYNEQFF
CDR3 DNA: TGTGCCAGCAGCGTACAAGATTACAATGAGCAGTTCTTC
clone size: -
D gene: -
J gene: TRBJ2-1
V gene: TRBV9

CDR3 protein: CASSFRDRNTDTQYF
CDR3 DNA: TGCGCCAGCAGCTTCCGGGACAGAAACACAGATACGCAGTATTTT
clone size: once
D gene: TRBD1
J gene: TRBJ2-3
V gene: TRBV5-1

CDR3 protein: CASRGVSGTPYEQYF
CDR3 DNA: TGTGCCAGCAGGGGGGTTAGCGGTACCCCCTACGAGCAGTACTTC
clone size: -
D gene: -
J gene: TRBJ2-7
V gene: TRBV28

CDR3 protein: CSVEASGGYTGELFF
CDR3 DNA: TGCAGCGTTGAAGCCAGCGGGGGTTACACCGGGGAGCTGTTTTTT
clone size: once
D gene: TRBD2
J gene: TRBJ2-2
V gene: TRBV29-1

CDR3 protein: CASSFLQDSTDTQYF
CDR3 DNA: TGTGCCAGCAGTTTTCTGCAGGATAGCACAGATACGCAGTATTTT
clone size: -
D gene: -
J gene: TRBJ2-3
V gene: TRBV28

CDR3 protein: CSARDLWGGDDTGELFF
CDR3 DNA: TGCAGTGCTAGAGATCTATGGGGAGGGGACGACACCGGGGAGCTGTTTTTT
clone size: -
D gene: TRBD2
J gene: TRBJ2-2
V gene: TRBV20-1

CDR3 protein: CASSEDRGYGYTF
CDR3 DNA: TGCGCCAGCAGCGAAGACAGGGGGTATGGCTACACCTTC
clone size: -
D gene: TRBD1
J gene: TRBJ1-2
V gene: TRBV5-1

CDR3 protein: CSAKGRPGGTDTQYF
CDR3 DNA: TGCAGTGCCAAAGGGCGCCCGGGGGGCACAGATACGCAGTATTTT
clone size: -
D gene: -
J gene: TRBJ2-3
V gene: TRBV20-1

CDR3 protein: CASTKGHGGEAFF
CDR3 DNA: TGTGCCAGCACCAAAGGACATGGCGGGGAGGCTTTCTTT
clone size: -
D gene: -
J gene: TRBJ1-1
V gene: TRBV12-3/TRBV12-4

CDR3 protein: CASSRDRLLETQYF
CDR3 DNA: TGCGCCAGCAGCCGGGACAGGTTATTAGAGACCCAGTACTTC
clone size: -
D gene: TRBD1
J gene: TRBJ2-5
V gene: TRBV4-1

CDR3 protein: CASSVQGGPINYGYTF
CDR3 DNA: TGTGCCAGCAGCGTACAGGGGGGGCCCATAAACTATGGCTACACCTTC
clone size: -
D gene: TRBD1
J gene: TRBJ1-2
V gene: TRBV9

CDR3 protein: CSAREQGYEQYF
CDR3 DNA: TGCAGTGCTAGAGAACAGGGGTACGAGCAGTACTTC
clone size: -
D gene: TRBD1
J gene: TRBJ2-7
V gene: TRBV20-1

CDR3 protein: CASSQAPESGEEQYF
CDR3 DNA: TGCGCCAGCAGCCAAGCCCCTGAGTCAGGGGAAGAGCAGTACTTC
clone size: -
D gene: -
J gene: TRBJ2-7
V gene: TRBV4-3

CDR3 protein: CASSGRSGANVLTF
CDR3 DNA: TGTGCCAGCAGCGGCCGCTCTGGGGCCAACGTCCTGACTTTC
clone size: -
D gene: -
J gene: TRBJ2-6
V gene: TRBV9

CDR3 protein: CASSGGRRDPPLHF
CDR3 DNA: TGTGCCAGTAGTGGTGGGCGGCGGGACCCACCCCTCCACTTT
clone size: -
D gene: -
J gene: TRBJ1-6
V gene: TRBV19

CDR3 protein: CASMTGLNTEAFF
CDR3 DNA: TGTGCCAGCATGACAGGGCTGAACACTGAAGCTTTCTTT
clone size: -
D gene: TRBD1
J gene: TRBJ1-1
V gene: TRBV27

CDR3 protein: CASSVTDRVTEAFF
CDR3 DNA: TGTGCCAGCAGCGTAACGGACAGAGTCACTGAAGCTTTCTTT
clone size: -
D gene: -
J gene: TRBJ1-1
V gene: TRBV9

CDR3 protein: CSVYGGIEETQYF
CDR3 DNA: TGCAGCGTTTATGGGGGGATTGAAGAGACCCAGTACTTC
clone size: -
D gene: -
J gene: TRBJ2-5
V gene: TRBV29-1

CDR3 protein: CASSLGRGALGNEQFF
CDR3 DNA: TGTGCCAGCAGCTTAGGCCGGGGGGCGCTCGGTAATGAGCAGTTCTTC
clone size: -
D gene: -
J gene: TRBJ2-1
V gene: TRBV13

CDR3 protein: CSARDWRGNTGELFF
CDR3 DNA: TGCAGTGCTAGAGATTGGCGGGGGAACACCGGGGAGCTGTTTTTT
clone size: -
D gene: -
J gene: TRBJ2-2
V gene: TRBV20-1

CDR3 protein: CASSLGLGYYEQYF
CDR3 DNA: TGTGCCAGCAGCCTGGGACTGGGGTACTACGAGCAGTACTTC
clone size: -
D gene: -
J gene: TRBJ2-7
V gene: TRBV3-1

CDR3 protein: CASSYGTGGRIQETQYF
CDR3 DNA: TGTGCCAGCAGTTACGGGACAGGGGGAAGGATCCAAGAGACCCAGTACTTC
clone size: -
D gene: TRBD1
J gene: TRBJ2-5
V gene: TRBV6-5

CDR3 protein: CASSQGRMRAQETQYF
CDR3 DNA: TGCGCCAGCAGCCAAGGAAGGATGCGGGCCCAAGAGACCCAGTACTTC
clone size: -
D gene: -
J gene: TRBJ2-5
V gene: TRBV4-1

CDR3 protein: CASSPSGRIPEAFF
CDR3 DNA: TGTGCCAGCAGCCCCTCGGGGCGAATACCTGAAGCTTTCTTT
clone size: -
D gene: -
J gene: TRBJ1-1
V gene: TRBV11-2

CDR3 protein: CASSSDRGTEAFF
CDR3 DNA: TGTGCCAGCAGCAGCGACAGGGGGACTGAAGCTTTCTTT
clone size: -
D gene: TRBD1
J gene: TRBJ1-1
V gene: TRBV7-9

CDR3 protein: CASSGAYEQYF
CDR3 DNA: TGTGCCAGTAGTGGTGCCTACGAGCAGTACTTC
clone size: few
D gene: -
J gene: TRBJ2-7
V gene: TRBV19

CDR3 protein: CASSYDLSTYNEQFF
CDR3 DNA: TGTGCCAGCAGTTACGACCTATCCACCTACAATGAGCAGTTCTTC
clone size: -
D gene: -
J gene: TRBJ2-1
V gene: TRBV6-5

CDR3 protein: CATGTTGDGLETQYF
CDR3 DNA: TGTGCCACCGGTACGACAGGGGATGGGTTGGAGACCCAGTACTTC
clone size: -
D gene: TRBD1
J gene: TRBJ2-5
V gene: TRBV24-1

CDR3 protein: CASSQGLIAYNSPLHF
CDR3 DNA: TGCGCCAGCAGCCAAGGGTTAATCGCCTATAATTCACCCCTCCACTTT
clone size: -
D gene: -
J gene: TRBJ1-6
V gene: TRBV4-3

CDR3 protein: CASKFIGGNEQFF
CDR3 DNA: TGTGCCAGCAAGTTTATTGGAGGGAATGAGCAGTTCTTC
clone size: -
D gene: -
J gene: TRBJ2-1
V gene: TRBV28

CDR3 protein: CATDGGANVLTF
CDR3 DNA: TGTGCCACCGACGGTGGGGCCAACGTCCTGACTTTC
clone size: -
D gene: -
J gene: TRBJ2-6
V gene: TRBV6-2/TRBV6-3

CDR3 protein: CASSLGLVNEQFF
CDR3 DNA: TGTGCCAGCAGCTTAGGTCTCGTAAATGAGCAGTTCTTC
clone size: -
D gene: -
J gene: TRBJ2-1
V gene: TRBV7-8

CDR3 protein: CASSEARGLEQYF
CDR3 DNA: TGTGCCAGCAGTGAAGCGCGGGGTCTTGAGCAGTACTTC
clone size: -
D gene: -
J gene: TRBJ2-7
V gene: TRBV2

CDR3 protein: CASSFRQGGETQYF
CDR3 DNA: TGCGCCAGCAGCTTCCGACAGGGGGGAGAGACCCAGTACTTC
clone size: -
D gene: TRBD1
J gene: TRBJ2-5
V gene: TRBV4-1

CDR3 protein: CSVPHPVKNTEAFF
CDR3 DNA: TGCAGCGTTCCCCACCCAGTCAAGAACACTGAAGCTTTCTTT
clone size: -
D gene: -
J gene: TRBJ1-1
V gene: TRBV29-1

CDR3 protein: CASSPIRNNYGYTF
CDR3 DNA: TGTGCCAGCAGCCCGATCCGCAATAACTATGGCTACACCTTC
clone size: -
D gene: -
J gene: TRBJ1-2
V gene: TRBV28

CDR3 protein: CASRPDPNTEAFF
CDR3 DNA: TGTGCCAGCAGACCAGACCCGAACACTGAAGCTTTCTTT
clone size: -
D gene: -
J gene: TRBJ1-1
V gene: TRBV7-9